A selection of T cell receptor beta chains follows, all from one sample in a study of cytomegalovirus exposure and HLA in healthy donors. The repertoire was sequenced with immunoSEQ multiplex PCR; TCRdb's copy has only in-frame clones and lacks some. Of about 86,000 clones in the sample, just over 70% were seen once. The sequencing input was PBMCs. The receptors come from a man aged 55 to 69 in good health and CMV-seronegative. The CDR3 runs from the conserved cysteine through the conserved F or W. Each record gives: D gene, CDR3 length, clone size, V gene, J gene, CDR3 protein, CDR3 DNA. D genes are given only for firm matches. A clone size is listed for some rows: how often the clone was seen (once, few, many), or a class if it is expanded.

d_gene: TRBD1; len: 14; abundance: -; v_gene: TRBV19; j_gene: TRBJ1-4; CDR3aa: CASSRQGRSEKLFF; CDR3nt: TGTGCCAGTAGCCGACAGGGTCGGTCTGAAAAACTGTTTTTT
d_gene: TRBD2; len: 13; abundance: -; v_gene: TRBV6-5; j_gene: TRBJ2-7; CDR3aa: CATQRGTSYEQYF; CDR3nt: TGTGCCACCCAGCGGGGGACCTCCTACGAGCAGTACTTC
d_gene: -; len: 16; abundance: -; v_gene: TRBV5-1; j_gene: TRBJ1-4; CDR3aa: CASSRQGGATNEKLFF; CDR3nt: TGCGCCAGCAGCCGGCAGGGCGGGGCAACTAATGAAAAACTGTTTTTT
d_gene: TRBD1; len: 16; abundance: -; v_gene: TRBV27; j_gene: TRBJ1-6; CDR3aa: CASSPNNLGGHSPLHF; CDR3nt: TGTGCCAGCAGTCCAAATAATTTAGGGGGCCATTCACCCCTCCACTTT
d_gene: -; len: 15; abundance: -; v_gene: TRBV5-1; j_gene: TRBJ2-1; CDR3aa: CASSLGRGGVNEQFF; CDR3nt: TGCGCCAGCAGCTTGGGGAGGGGGGGTGTCAATGAGCAGTTCTTC
d_gene: -; len: 13; abundance: -; v_gene: TRBV2; j_gene: TRBJ1-2; CDR3aa: CASSEAHGSGYTF; CDR3nt: TGTGCCAGCAGTGAAGCGCATGGGAGTGGCTACACCTTC
d_gene: -; len: 13; abundance: -; v_gene: TRBV6-5; j_gene: TRBJ2-7; CDR3aa: CASSSQGNNEQYF; CDR3nt: TGTGCCAGCTCAAGCCAGGGAAACAACGAGCAGTACTTC
d_gene: -; len: 13; abundance: -; v_gene: TRBV6-1; j_gene: TRBJ1-2; CDR3aa: CASSLGGYGGYTF; CDR3nt: TGTGCCAGCAGTCTCGGGGGATATGGAGGCTACACCTTC
d_gene: -; len: 16; abundance: few; v_gene: TRBV4-3; j_gene: TRBJ1-3; CDR3aa: CASSRNRDTSGNTIYF; CDR3nt: TGCGCCAGCAGCCGAAATAGAGATACCTCTGGAAACACCATATATTTT
d_gene: -; len: 14; abundance: -; v_gene: TRBV4-3; j_gene: TRBJ1-2; CDR3aa: CASSQGPGVDGYTF; CDR3nt: TGCGCCAGCAGCCAAGGTCCGGGGGTAGATGGCTACACCTTC
d_gene: -; len: 16; abundance: -; v_gene: TRBV4-2; j_gene: TRBJ2-2; CDR3aa: CASSQAKASSTGELFF; CDR3nt: TGTGCCAGCAGCCAAGCAAAAGCCTCTTCCACCGGGGAGCTGTTTTTT
d_gene: -; len: 15; abundance: -; v_gene: TRBV7-8; j_gene: TRBJ2-1; CDR3aa: CASSLSWATGNEQFF; CDR3nt: TGTGCCAGCAGCTTATCCTGGGCTACGGGGAATGAGCAGTTCTTC
d_gene: -; len: 14; abundance: -; v_gene: TRBV15; j_gene: TRBJ2-2; CDR3aa: CATSRPTNLGELFF; CDR3nt: TGTGCCACCAGCAGACCTACCAATCTCGGGGAGCTGTTTTTT
d_gene: -; len: 19; abundance: -; v_gene: TRBV19; j_gene: TRBJ1-4; CDR3aa: CASSMNNKDRTGGNEKLFF; CDR3nt: TGTGCCAGTAGTATGAACAATAAGGATCGGACCGGAGGTAATGAAAAACTGTTTTTT
d_gene: -; len: 14; abundance: -; v_gene: TRBV29-1; j_gene: TRBJ1-1; CDR3aa: CSVDVRGSGTEAFF; CDR3nt: TGCAGCGTTGATGTTAGGGGTAGTGGCACTGAAGCTTTCTTT
d_gene: -; len: 13; abundance: once; v_gene: TRBV7-2; j_gene: TRBJ1-5; CDR3aa: CASSAWSNQPQHF; CDR3nt: TGTGCCAGCAGCGCGTGGAGCAATCAGCCCCAGCATTTT
d_gene: -; len: 14; abundance: once; v_gene: TRBV5-4; j_gene: TRBJ1-1; CDR3aa: CASSLTSKNTEAFF; CDR3nt: TGTGCCAGCAGCTTAACCAGTAAGAACACTGAAGCTTTCTTT
d_gene: -; len: 13; abundance: -; v_gene: TRBV6-1; j_gene: TRBJ1-5; CDR3aa: CASIRGLGQPQHF; CDR3nt: TGTGCCAGCATAAGGGGGTTAGGGCAGCCCCAGCATTTT
d_gene: -; len: 14; abundance: -; v_gene: TRBV7-9; j_gene: TRBJ1-1; CDR3aa: CASNDLGGHTEAFF; CDR3nt: TGTGCCAGCAACGATTTAGGAGGGCACACTGAAGCTTTCTTT
d_gene: -; len: 14; abundance: -; v_gene: TRBV5-1; j_gene: TRBJ2-7; CDR3aa: CASSRAGEVYEQYF; CDR3nt: TGCGCCAGCAGCCGTGCAGGGGAAGTCTACGAGCAGTACTTC
d_gene: -; len: 13; abundance: -; v_gene: TRBV2; j_gene: TRBJ2-7; CDR3aa: CASSVDNSYEQYF; CDR3nt: TGTGCCAGCAGTGTGGACAACTCCTACGAGCAGTACTTC
d_gene: -; len: 14; abundance: -; v_gene: TRBV6-1; j_gene: TRBJ2-1; CDR3aa: CASSRGRDNNEQFF; CDR3nt: TGTGCCAGCTCACGTGGGAGAGACAACAATGAGCAGTTCTTC
d_gene: -; len: 12; abundance: -; v_gene: TRBV19; j_gene: TRBJ2-7; CDR3aa: CASSETLGEQYF; CDR3nt: TGTGCCAGTAGTGAGACACTAGGCGAGCAGTACTTC
d_gene: TRBD2; len: 14; abundance: -; v_gene: TRBV28; j_gene: TRBJ2-2; CDR3aa: CATRGGSMTGELFF; CDR3nt: TGTGCCACCCGAGGCGGGAGTATGACCGGGGAGCTGTTTTTT
d_gene: TRBD2; len: 18; abundance: -; v_gene: TRBV4-1; j_gene: TRBJ2-1; CDR3aa: CASSEEVTSGGAGGEQFF; CDR3nt: TGCGCCAGCAGCGAGGAAGTGACTAGCGGGGGGGCGGGTGGTGAGCAGTTCTTC
d_gene: -; len: 15; abundance: -; v_gene: TRBV6-1; j_gene: TRBJ1-2; CDR3aa: CASSQLSGQGTIYTF; CDR3nt: TGTGCCAGCAGTCAACTCAGCGGTCAGGGGACGATCTACACCTTC
d_gene: -; len: 16; abundance: -; v_gene: TRBV11-2; j_gene: TRBJ1-3; CDR3aa: CASSSLTGKTGNTIYF; CDR3nt: TGTGCCAGCAGCTCCCTGACAGGAAAAACTGGAAACACCATATATTTT
d_gene: TRBD2; len: 16; abundance: -; v_gene: TRBV7-2; j_gene: TRBJ2-7; CDR3aa: CASSLSLAGDPYEQYF; CDR3nt: TGTGCCAGCAGCTTAAGTTTAGCGGGAGACCCCTACGAGCAGTACTTC
d_gene: -; len: 14; abundance: -; v_gene: TRBV6-5; j_gene: TRBJ1-1; CDR3aa: CASSYSAVGTEAFF; CDR3nt: TGTGCCAGCAGTTACTCAGCGGTGGGCACTGAAGCTTTCTTT
d_gene: -; len: 13; abundance: -; v_gene: TRBV7-9; j_gene: TRBJ2-7; CDR3aa: CASSASSGREQYF; CDR3nt: TGTGCCAGCAGCGCTAGCAGTGGCAGGGAGCAGTACTTC
d_gene: -; len: 14; abundance: once; v_gene: TRBV5-4; j_gene: TRBJ2-7; CDR3aa: CASSPSDRTYEQYF; CDR3nt: TGTGCCAGCAGCCCGTCCGACAGGACCTACGAGCAGTACTTC
d_gene: -; len: 15; abundance: -; v_gene: TRBV6-6; j_gene: TRBJ1-4; CDR3aa: CASSPAGATNEKLFF; CDR3nt: TGTGCCAGCAGTCCGGCAGGTGCAACTAATGAAAAACTGTTTTTT
d_gene: TRBD1; len: 16; abundance: -; v_gene: TRBV5-1; j_gene: TRBJ2-2; CDR3aa: CASSLERTGNTGELFF; CDR3nt: TGCGCCAGCAGCTTGGAGAGGACAGGAAACACCGGGGAGCTGTTTTTT
d_gene: -; len: 14; abundance: -; v_gene: TRBV6-4; j_gene: TRBJ2-1; CDR3aa: CASSSEHGDNEQFF; CDR3nt: TGTGCCAGCAGCTCCGAGCACGGAGACAATGAGCAGTTCTTC
d_gene: -; len: 15; abundance: -; v_gene: TRBV19; j_gene: TRBJ1-5; CDR3aa: CASSIGVAGNQPQHF; CDR3nt: TGTGCCAGTAGTATAGGGGTGGCGGGCAATCAGCCCCAGCATTTT
d_gene: -; len: 13; abundance: -; v_gene: TRBV10-1; j_gene: TRBJ1-3; CDR3aa: CASRQSSGNTIYF; CDR3nt: TGCGCCAGTAGACAGTCCTCTGGAAACACCATATATTTT
d_gene: -; len: 15; abundance: few; v_gene: TRBV5-1; j_gene: TRBJ1-5; CDR3aa: CASSLAGGTPEAQHF; CDR3nt: TGCGCCAGCAGCTTGGCTGGGGGCACCCCTGAAGCCCAGCATTTT
d_gene: -; len: 13; abundance: -; v_gene: TRBV6-1; j_gene: TRBJ2-7; CDR3aa: CASRPTASYEQYF; CDR3nt: TGTGCCAGCAGGCCAACAGCCTCCTACGAGCAGTACTTC
d_gene: -; len: 13; abundance: few; v_gene: TRBV5-4; j_gene: TRBJ2-1; CDR3aa: CASSRPGDNEQFF; CDR3nt: TGTGCCAGCAGCCGCCCAGGGGACAATGAGCAGTTCTTC
d_gene: -; len: 12; abundance: -; v_gene: TRBV2; j_gene: TRBJ1-2; CDR3aa: CASSPDVGGSYF; CDR3nt: TGTGCCAGCAGTCCGGATGTGGGAGGCAGTTACTTC